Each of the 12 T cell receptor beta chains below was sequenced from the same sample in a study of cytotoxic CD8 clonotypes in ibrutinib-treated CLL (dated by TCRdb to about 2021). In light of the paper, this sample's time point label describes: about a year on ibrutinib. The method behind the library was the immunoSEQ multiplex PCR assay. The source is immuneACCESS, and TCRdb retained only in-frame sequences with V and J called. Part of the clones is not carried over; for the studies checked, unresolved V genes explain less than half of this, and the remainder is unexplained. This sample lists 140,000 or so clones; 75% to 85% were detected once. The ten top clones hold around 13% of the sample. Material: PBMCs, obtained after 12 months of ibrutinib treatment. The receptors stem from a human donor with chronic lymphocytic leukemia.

CDR3 residues: CASTVGSGALETQYF. The CDR3 DNA follows: TGTGCCAGCACCGTAGGGTCTGGGGCACTGGAGACCCAGTACTTC. This chain uses TRBV11-2 with TRBJ2-5, with a possible D match to TRBD1 (5 bases). The CDR3 contains 15 residues. Germline CDR1 is SGHAT and CDR2 is FQNNGV. The V gene lost 7 bases and the J gene lost 5 bases, with 20 bases spanning the gap.

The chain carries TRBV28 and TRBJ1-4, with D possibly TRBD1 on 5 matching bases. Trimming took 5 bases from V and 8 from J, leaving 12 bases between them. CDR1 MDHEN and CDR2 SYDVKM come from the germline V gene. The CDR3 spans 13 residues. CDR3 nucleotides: TGTGCCAGCAGTCCATTTGGGGGGGAAAAACTGTTTTTT. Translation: CASSPFGGEKLFF.

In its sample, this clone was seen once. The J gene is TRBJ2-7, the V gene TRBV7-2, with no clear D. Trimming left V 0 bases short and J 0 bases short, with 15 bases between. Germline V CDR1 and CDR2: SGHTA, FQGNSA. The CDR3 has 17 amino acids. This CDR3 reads CASSLALGLRSSYEQYF. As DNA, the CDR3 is TGTGCCAGCAGCTTAGCGCTGGGTCTGAGGAGCTCCTACGAGCAGTACTTC.

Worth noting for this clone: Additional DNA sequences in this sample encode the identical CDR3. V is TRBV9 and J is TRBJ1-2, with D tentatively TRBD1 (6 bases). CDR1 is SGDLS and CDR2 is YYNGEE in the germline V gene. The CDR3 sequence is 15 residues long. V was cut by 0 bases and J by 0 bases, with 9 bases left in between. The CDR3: CASSVVNRANYGYTF. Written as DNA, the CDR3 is TGTGCCAGCAGCGTAGTAAACAGGGCTAACTATGGCTACACCTTC. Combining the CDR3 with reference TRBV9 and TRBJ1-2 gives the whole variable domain DSGVTQTPKHLITATGQRVTLRCSPRSGDLSVYWYQQSLDQGLQFLIQYYNGEERAKGNILERFSAQQFPDLHSELNLSSLELGDSALYFCASSVVNRANYGYTFGSGTRLTVV.

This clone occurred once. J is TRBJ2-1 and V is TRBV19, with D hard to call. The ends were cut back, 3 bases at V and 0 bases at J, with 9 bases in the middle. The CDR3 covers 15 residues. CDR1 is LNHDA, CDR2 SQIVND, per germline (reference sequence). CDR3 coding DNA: TGTGCCAGTAGTATCGGGCAGAGCTCCTACAATGAGCAGTTCTTC. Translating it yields CASSIGQSSYNEQFF.

The CDR3 region has the DNA TGTGCCAGCAGCCCAGCGCCGGGACCCAGCGAAAAACTGTTTTTT. Amino acid sequence: CASSPAPGPSEKLFF. This sequence joins TRBV7-7 and TRBJ1-4; weak D call: TRBD1 (5 bases). Germline assignment: CDR1 SSHAT and CDR2 FNYEAQ (reference sequence). The CDR3 totals 15 residues. Between the trimmed V and J ends, which lost 5 bases and 8 bases, there was a span of 18 bases.

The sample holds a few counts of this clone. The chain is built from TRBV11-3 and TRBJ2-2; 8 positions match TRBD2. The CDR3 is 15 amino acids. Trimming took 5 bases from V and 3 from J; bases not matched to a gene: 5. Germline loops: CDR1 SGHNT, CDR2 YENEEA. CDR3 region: CASSPSGRDTGELFF. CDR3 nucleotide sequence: TGTGCCAGCAGCCCCAGCGGGAGAGACACCGGGGAGCTGTTTTTT.

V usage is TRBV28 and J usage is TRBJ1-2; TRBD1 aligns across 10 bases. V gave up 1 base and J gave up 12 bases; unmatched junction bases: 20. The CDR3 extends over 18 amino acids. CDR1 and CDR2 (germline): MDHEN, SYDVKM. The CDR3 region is CASSLSGTGVQRGASDTF. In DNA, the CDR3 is TGTGCCAGCAGTTTATCCGGGACAGGGGTCCAACGAGGGGCCTCGGACACCTTC.

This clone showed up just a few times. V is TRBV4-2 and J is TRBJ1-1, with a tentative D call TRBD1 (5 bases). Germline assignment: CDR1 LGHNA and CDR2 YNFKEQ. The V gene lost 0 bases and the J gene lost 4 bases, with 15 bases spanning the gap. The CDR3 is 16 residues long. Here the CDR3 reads CASSQEGGSRGTEAFF. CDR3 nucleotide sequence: TGTGCCAGCAGCCAAGAAGGAGGGTCTAGGGGCACTGAAGCTTTCTTT.

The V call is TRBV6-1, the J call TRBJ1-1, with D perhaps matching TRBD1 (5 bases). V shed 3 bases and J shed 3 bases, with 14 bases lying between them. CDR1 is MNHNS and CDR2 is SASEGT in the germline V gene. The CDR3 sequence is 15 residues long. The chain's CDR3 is CASSEGGRRHTEAFF. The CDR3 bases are TGTGCCAGCAGTGAGGGGGGTCGTCGGCACACTGAAGCTTTCTTT.

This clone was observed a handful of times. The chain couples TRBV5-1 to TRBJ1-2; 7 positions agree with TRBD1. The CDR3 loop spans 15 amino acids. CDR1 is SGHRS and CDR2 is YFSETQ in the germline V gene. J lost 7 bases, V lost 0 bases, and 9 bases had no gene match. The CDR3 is CASSLGGGSTTGYTF. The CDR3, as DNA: TGCGCCAGCAGCTTGGGAGGGGGCTCAACGACTGGCTACACCTTC.

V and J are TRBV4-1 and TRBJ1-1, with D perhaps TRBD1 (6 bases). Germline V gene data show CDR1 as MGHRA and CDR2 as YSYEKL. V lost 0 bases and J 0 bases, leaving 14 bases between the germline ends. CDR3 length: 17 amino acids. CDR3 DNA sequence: TGCGCCAGCAGCCAAGAATATCGGGACACCGTGAACACTGAAGCTTTCTTT. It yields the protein CASSQEYRDTVNTEAFF.